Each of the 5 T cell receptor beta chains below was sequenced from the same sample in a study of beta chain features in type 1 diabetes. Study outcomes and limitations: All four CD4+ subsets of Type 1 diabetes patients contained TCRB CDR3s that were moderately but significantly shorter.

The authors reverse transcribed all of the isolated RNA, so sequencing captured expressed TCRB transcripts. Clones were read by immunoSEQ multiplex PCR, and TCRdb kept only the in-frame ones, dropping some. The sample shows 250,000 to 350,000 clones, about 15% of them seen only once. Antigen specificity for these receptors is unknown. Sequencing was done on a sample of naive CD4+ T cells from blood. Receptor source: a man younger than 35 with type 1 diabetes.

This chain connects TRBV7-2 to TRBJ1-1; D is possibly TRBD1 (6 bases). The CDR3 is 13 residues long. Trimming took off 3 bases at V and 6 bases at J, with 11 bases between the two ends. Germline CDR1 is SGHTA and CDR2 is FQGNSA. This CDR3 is CASSFRRTAEAFF. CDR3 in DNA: TGTGCCAGCAGCTTTCGTAGGACAGCTGAAGCTTTCTTT.

As DNA, the CDR3 is TGTGCCAGCACCCCGGGACAGGGACGAAATGAAGCTTTCTTT. This encodes CASTPGQGRNEAFF. The V call is TRBV28, the J call TRBJ1-1, with TRBD1 identical over 9 bases. The germline CDR1 and CDR2 sequences are MDHEN and SYDVKM. This CDR3 has 14 residues. V lost 7 bases to trimming and J lost 7 bases; unmatched junction nucleotides: 10.

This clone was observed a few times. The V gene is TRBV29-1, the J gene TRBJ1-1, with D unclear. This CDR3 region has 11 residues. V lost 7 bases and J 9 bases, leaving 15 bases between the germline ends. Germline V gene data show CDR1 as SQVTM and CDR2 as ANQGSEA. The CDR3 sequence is CSAAGREQAFF. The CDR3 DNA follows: TGCAGCGCCGCTGGGAGGGAGCAAGCTTTCTTT.

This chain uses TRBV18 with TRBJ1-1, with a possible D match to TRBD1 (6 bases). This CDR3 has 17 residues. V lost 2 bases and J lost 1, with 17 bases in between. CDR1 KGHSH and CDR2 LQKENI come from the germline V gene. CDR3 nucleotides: TGTGCCAGCTCACCAACAGGGCAAGGCAGGGGGAACACTGAAGCTTTCTTT. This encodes CASSPTGQGRGNTEAFF.

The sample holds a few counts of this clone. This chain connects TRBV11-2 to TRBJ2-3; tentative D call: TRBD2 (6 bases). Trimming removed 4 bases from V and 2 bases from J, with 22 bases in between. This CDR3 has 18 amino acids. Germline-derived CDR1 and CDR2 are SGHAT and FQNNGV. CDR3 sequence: CASSSRLTRDFYTDTQYF. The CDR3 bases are TGTGCCAGCAGCTCGCGCCTAACTCGGGACTTCTACACAGATACGCAGTATTTT. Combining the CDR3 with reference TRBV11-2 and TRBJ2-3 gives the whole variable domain EAGVAQSPRYKIIEKRQSVAFWCNPISGHATLYWYQQILGQGPKLLIQFQNNGVVDDSQLPKDRFSAERLKGVDSTLKIQPAKLEDSAVYLCASSSRLTRDFYTDTQYFGPGTRLTVL.